This T cell receptor beta chain was profiled in a study of blood T cell repertoires in COVID-19. Study summary: Both acute and convalescent COVID-19 samples were obtained from the United States, Italy and Spain. PBMCs, B-cell-depleted T cells, or T cells were the source of the cDNA or gDNA that made up the material.

Cohorts were determined from participant-reported clinical history. Assay used: immunoSEQ multiplex PCR; TCRdb lists only in-frame clones, some missing. Of 150,000 to 200,000 clones in the sample, 80% to 90% were seen once. The ends lost 3 bases at V and 4 bases at J; junction bases unmatched: 18. Germline CDR1 is SGHRS and CDR2 is YFSETQ. CDR3 size: 19 residues. The V gene is TRBV5-1, the J gene TRBJ2-5; TRBD2 matches 10 bases. The sequence came from a woman under 30 who had recovered from COVID-19. What was sequenced was PBMCs or T cells enriched from blood (not recorded which). In DNA, the CDR3 is TGCGCCAGCAGCTCTCGACGGCTAGCGGGGGAATTACGGCGAGAGACCCAGTACTTC. Translating it yields CASSSRRLAGELRRETQYF.